The sequence of this T cell receptor (beta chain) was determined in a study of blood T cell repertoires in COVID-19. In germline, CDR1 is SGHDT, CDR2 YYEEEE. The length of the CDR3 is 15 residues. V lost 3 bases, J lost 6 bases, and 16 bases lay in between. Per the original data handling: Counts of nucleated cells, estimated from reference gene primer amplification, were obtained. Sequenced by immunoSEQ multiplex PCR; TCRdb stores in-frame clones only, minus some. Clone size and the V and J calls come from that table; the DNA yielded D and trimming. The table has about 100,000 clones, about 80% seen once; the top ten hold about 12%.

Sequences were obtained from peripheral blood. The rearrangement uses TRBV5-6 and TRBJ2-1, with a possible D match to TRBD2 (5 bases). This clonotype originated in an older woman with acute or convalescent COVID-19. The CDR3: CASSSYSRESNEQFF. CDR3 coding DNA: TGTGCCAGCAGCTCGTATTCCCGGGAATCCAATGAGCAGTTCTTC.